These 18 T cell receptor beta chains were all obtained from the same sample, sequenced in a study of blood T cell repertoires in COVID-19. Profiling relied on immunoSEQ multiplex PCR, and the TCRdb table lists in-frame clones only, not all of them. The data hold some 670,000 clones, with approximately 90% observed a single time. Sequenced sample: peripheral blood. All receptors come from a woman younger than 30 with acute or convalescent COVID-19.

The rearrangement links TRBV24-1 to TRBJ1-5, with 8 nucleotides matching TRBD1. Germline CDR1 KGHDR, CDR2 SFDVKD. This CDR3 has 16 amino acids. V was pared by 3 bases and J by 7 bases, with 10 bases of the junction left unmatched. The CDR3 DNA follows: TGTGCCACCAGTGATAGAACAGGGGGTTGGGGACAGCCCCAGCATTTT. This translates into CATSDRTGGWGQPQHF.

V gene TRBV6-5 combines with J gene TRBJ1-6, with D hard to call. The V gene lost 0 bases and the J gene lost 5 bases, with 11 bases spanning the gap. The CDR3 has 16 amino acids. Germline loops: CDR1 MNHEY, CDR2 SVGAGI. The CDR3 protein is CASSYSSRRDNSPLHF. The CDR3 DNA follows: TGTGCCAGCAGTTACTCTTCGAGGAGAGATAATTCACCCCTCCACTTT.

The rearrangement joins TRBV9 to TRBJ1-2; the D is unclear. V was clipped by 0 bases and J by 2 bases, with 11 bases between them. Germline lookup yields CDR1 SGDLS and CDR2 YYNGEE. The CDR3 length is 15 residues. For the CDR3, the DNA is TGTGCCAGCAGCGTAGCGTCAGCGGGGAACTATGGCTACACCTTC. This codes for CASSVASAGNYGYTF.

J is TRBJ2-4 and V is TRBV15; tentatively, D is TRBD2 (7 bases). The V and J ends lost 11 bases and 6 bases respectively, with 23 bases between them. Germline V lookup: CDR1 LNHNV, CDR2 YYDKDF (reference sequence). CDR3 length equals 15 residues. Here the CDR3 reads CASNLGGGSGNIQYF. CDR3 nucleotides: TGTGCCTCCAACCTAGGGGGGGGGAGTGGAAACATTCAGTACTTC.

The chain recombines TRBV7-8 with TRBJ1-1; D is undetermined. This CDR3 has 14 residues. The germline gives CDR1 SGHVS, CDR2 FQNEAQ. V lost 2 bases and J lost 3, with 10 bases in between. The CDR3 spells CASSLRLLDTEAFF. DNA for the CDR3: TGTGCCAGCAGCTTAAGACTCCTGGACACTGAAGCTTTCTTT.

The CDR3 DNA is TGTGCCAGTAGTATAACAGGGGATACGTCCTATGGCTACACCTTC. Translating it yields CASSITGDTSYGYTF. This chain links TRBV19 with TRBJ1-2, with 7 bases that match TRBD1. The CDR3 has 15 amino acids. The germline V gene has CDR1 LNHDA and CDR2 SQIVND (reference sequence). J was trimmed by 4 bases and V by 2 bases; bases with no gene match: 7.

The chain uses TRBV6-5 and TRBJ2-7; 9 nucleotides match TRBD1. Germline CDR1 is MNHEY and CDR2 is SVGAGI. The CDR3 loop spans 13 amino acids. V trimming: 8 bases; J trimming: 3 bases; junction bases outside the gene matches: 5. CDR3 sequence reads: CASGTGSSYEQYF. The CDR3 DNA reads as TGTGCCAGCGGGACAGGGTCAAGCTACGAGCAGTACTTC.

V usage is TRBV7-9 and J usage is TRBJ2-3, with 13 bases matching TRBD2. CDR1 is SEHNR and CDR2 is FQNEAQ in the germline V gene (reference sequence). The CDR3 contains 16 residues. V lost 5 bases and J lost 1; bases outside the gene matches: 3. As DNA, the CDR3 is TGTGCCAGCAGCCCTACTAGCGGGGGGGGCACAGATACGCAGTATTTT. Residues: CASSPTSGGGTDTQYF.

The chain uses TRBV14 and TRBJ1-3, with D possibly being TRBD1 (5 bases). The CDR3 covers 13 residues. Trimming cost V 1 base and J 4 bases, with 5 bases left between them. From germline, CDR1 is SGHDN and CDR2 FVKESK. The CDR3 region is CASSQGTGNTIYF. CDR3 sequence (DNA): TGTGCCAGCAGCCAAGGGACAGGAAACACCATATATTTT.

This CDR3 reads CASSPKDGRGGYTF. The CDR3 nucleotides read TGTGCCAGCAGCCCCAAGGACGGCCGGGGAGGCTACACCTTC. The rearrangement links TRBV6-5 to TRBJ1-2; D uncertain. V was cut by 6 bases and J by 8 bases, with 19 bases left in between. Germline CDR1 reads MNHEY; CDR2 reads SVGAGI. CDR3 length: 14 residues.

This clone was observed a few times. The J gene is TRBJ1-2, the V gene TRBV2; no reliable D call. Germline CDR1 is SNHLY and CDR2 is FYNNEI. Trimming left V 8 bases short and J 10 bases short, with 26 bases between. The CDR3 runs 15 residues. The CDR3: CASRRAGSAARVYTF. DNA for the CDR3: TGTGCCAGCCGCCGCGCCGGGTCCGCAGCGAGAGTCTACACCTTC. The entire variable domain, with the rest obtained from reference TRBV2 and TRBJ1-2, is as follows: EPEVTQTPSHQVTQMGQEVILRCVPISNHLYFYWYRQILGQKVEFLVSFYNNEISEKSEIFDDQFSVERPDGSNFTLKIRSTKLEDSAMYFCASRRAGSAARVYTFGSGTRLTVV.

The rearrangement links TRBV28 to TRBJ1-1; 8 bases align to TRBD1. This CDR3 is built from 14 residues. CDR1 is MDHEN, CDR2 SYDVKM, per germline. J gave up 4 bases and V 11 bases, and 12 bases lay outside the gene matches. The CDR3 DNA reads as TGTGCCTGTACAGGGGGAGGTTTAGGCACTGAAGCTTTCTTT. Translating gives CACTGGGLGTEAFF.

V is TRBV12-3 or TRBV12-4 and J is TRBJ2-7, with D unclear. The CDR3 totals 12 residues. V was pared by 1 base and J by 7 bases, with 8 bases between. The DNA for the CDR3 is TGTGCCAGCAGTTTAGGTGGAGAGGAGCAGTACTTC. Residues: CASSLGGEEQYF.

This clone was found a few times. The rearrangement uses TRBV30 and TRBJ2-3; 8 bases are shared with TRBD2. The junction had 16 bases not matched to a gene; V was cut back by 0 bases and J by 2 bases. From germline, CDR1 is GTSNPN and CDR2 SVGIG (reference sequence). The CDR3 is 19 residues long. The CDR3 DNA reads TGTGCCTGGAGTGTAGAGTACTCCCTAGGCGGGGGGCCCACAGATACGCAGTATTTT. Amino acids: CAWSVEYSLGGGPTDTQYF.

The chain joins TRBV4-1 to TRBJ2-1, with D possibly matching TRBD2 (5 bases). This CDR3 contains 19 residues. The V gene's germline CDR1 is MGHRA and CDR2 YSYEKL. Trimming shortened V by 2 bases and J by 4 bases, and 24 bases separated the two germline ends. CDR3 region: CASSQIKNDGAVRYNEQFF. CDR3 bases: TGCGCCAGCAGCCAAATTAAAAACGACGGAGCGGTCCGTTACAATGAGCAGTTCTTC.

Comments on this clone: The same CDR3 arises from other DNA sequences in this sample as well. V usage is TRBV19 and J usage is TRBJ1-1, with D unclear. Trimming left V 3 bases short and J 4 bases short, with 12 bases between. This CDR3 is 14 amino acids long. Germline-derived CDR1 and CDR2 are LNHDA and SQIVND (reference sequence). Here the CDR3 reads CASSIRGGSTEAFF. The CDR3 DNA sequence: TGTGCCAGTAGTATTCGGGGAGGGTCCACTGAAGCTTTCTTT.

This chain joins TRBV7-2 and TRBJ2-1, with unresolved D. Germline-derived CDR1 and CDR2 are SGHTA and FQGNSA. The CDR3 extends over 13 amino acids. Between the trimmed V and J ends, which lost 2 bases and 6 bases, there was a span of 8 bases. The CDR3 spells CASSLTRSNEQFF. The CDR3 DNA reads as TGTGCCAGCAGCTTAACACGTTCCAATGAGCAGTTCTTC.

The V gene is TRBV24-1, the J gene TRBJ1-5; tentatively, D is TRBD1 (6 bases). The germline V gene has CDR1 KGHDR and CDR2 SFDVKD. Trimming removed 3 bases at V and 0 bases at J, with 11 bases between. This CDR3 spans 16 amino acids. The CDR3 DNA reads TGTGCCACCAGTGATCCTGACAGGATTAGCAATCAGCCCCAGCATTTT. Its protein is CATSDPDRISNQPQHF.